A selection of T cell receptor beta chains follows, all from one sample in a study of T cell changes during pregnancy in multiple sclerosis. Data came from immunoSEQ multiplex PCR; TCRdb stores just in-frame clones and leaves some out. Of over 55,000 clones listed, about nine tenths are singletons. The source was peripheral blood, collected after pregnancy. Every receptor here comes from a female donor in good health, enrolled as a control in a pregnancy study. Both conserved end residues are part of each CDR3. The D gene is left open where the match is weak. Where a row states a size, it is once, few, many or the class of an expanded clone; other rows omit it.

clone_size	v_call	d_call	j_call	cdr3_nt	cdr3_aa
once	TRBV27	NA	TRBJ2-2	TGTGCCAGCACCCAGGACACCGGGGAGCTGTTTTTT	CASTQDTGELFF
NA	TRBV27	TRBD2	TRBJ2-7	TGTGCCAGCAGTCCCAGCGGGACCTCCTACGAGCAGTACTTC	CASSPSGTSYEQYF
NA	TRBV4-2	NA	TRBJ2-2	TGTGCCAGCAGCCAAGGACAGGCGTCGAACACCGGGGAGCTGTTTTTT	CASSQGQASNTGELFF
NA	TRBV5-1	TRBD1	TRBJ2-3	TGCGCCAGCAGCTGGGGACAGCCCACAGATACGCAGTATTTT	CASSWGQPTDTQYF
NA	TRBV19	NA	TRBJ1-2	TGTGCCAGTACCTTAAGCTGGGACATCAAGGGTGGCTACACCTTC	CASTLSWDIKGGYTF
NA	TRBV30	NA	TRBJ2-5	TGTGCCTGGAGACAGACGGAGACCCAGTACTTC	CAWRQTETQYF
NA	TRBV10-3	NA	TRBJ2-7	TGTGCCATCAGTGTCGACAGATACGAGCAGTACTTC	CAISVDRYEQYF
NA	TRBV6-5	TRBD1	TRBJ1-1	TGTGCCAGCAGTTACTTATCGGGACAGGGAGCTTTCTTT	CASSYLSGQGAFF
NA	TRBV18	NA	TRBJ1-4	TGTGCCAGCTCACCACTTGGCCAAGGAGGTGAAAAACTGTTTTTT	CASSPLGQGGEKLFF
NA	TRBV5-1	NA	TRBJ1-1	TGCGCCAGCAGCGGAGGCCAGAACACTGAAGCTTTCTTT	CASSGGQNTEAFF
once	TRBV6-4	NA	TRBJ2-7	TGTGCCACCTCCCGGGACTTGTTTCGGGAGCAGTACTTC	CATSRDLFREQYF
NA	TRBV5-1	TRBD1	TRBJ2-7	TGCGCCAGCAGCTACGGACAGGGGGCGTTGGAGCAGTACTTC	CASSYGQGALEQYF
NA	TRBV2	NA	TRBJ2-5	TGTGCCAGCAGCTCAGGGATTGGTGAGACCCAGTACTTC	CASSSGIGETQYF
NA	TRBV5-4	NA	TRBJ1-2	TGTGCCAGCAGCTTTGGGCAGGACATCTATGGCTACACCTTC	CASSFGQDIYGYTF
NA	TRBV5-5	TRBD2	TRBJ2-7	TGTGCCAGCAGCTTGGGGGGAGGGTTTAGGGGAGATGAGCAGTACTTC	CASSLGGGFRGDEQYF
NA	TRBV7-9	NA	TRBJ2-1	TGTGCCAGCAGCTTTTCGAGGGATGAGCAGTTCTTC	CASSFSRDEQFF
NA	TRBV6-6	TRBD1	TRBJ2-5	TGTGCCAGCAGTTACTCAGGGGGCGCAGGGGAGACCCAGTACTTC	CASSYSGGAGETQYF
NA	TRBV7-8	NA	TRBJ1-1	TGTGCCAGCAGCTTAATGCAGGCGAACACTGAAGCTTTCTTT	CASSLMQANTEAFF
NA	TRBV5-4	TRBD1	TRBJ1-2	TGTGCCAGCAAGGGACAGCTTAACTATGGCTACACCTTC	CASKGQLNYGYTF
NA	TRBV5-5	TRBD1	TRBJ1-4	TGTGCCAGCAGCCGGGGACAGGGGTACGAAAAACTGTTTTTT	CASSRGQGYEKLFF
NA	TRBV7-6	TRBD1	TRBJ1-1	TGTGCCAGCAGCTTAGTCTTGACAGGGGCGCGGAACACTGAAGCTTTCTTT	CASSLVLTGARNTEAFF
NA	TRBV18	TRBD1	TRBJ1-1	TGTGCCAGCCTACAAACAGGGGGCTTGGGTGAAGCTTTCTTT	CASLQTGGLGEAFF
once	TRBV19	NA	TRBJ1-2	TGTGCCAGTATAGACACTAACTATGGCTACACCTTC	CASIDTNYGYTF
NA	TRBV14	TRBD2	TRBJ2-1	TGTGCCAGCAGCCACCCACAGGGTGCTAGCGGGCCCTACAATGAGCAGTTCTTC	CASSHPQGASGPYNEQFF
NA	TRBV18	TRBD1	TRBJ1-2	TGTGCCAGCTCACCAACTGTAACTGGACAGGGGGGAAACTATGGCTACACCTTC	CASSPTVTGQGGNYGYTF
NA	TRBV18	NA	TRBJ1-3	TGTGCCAGCTCACCTACCCAGGTTTCTGGAAACACCATATATTTT	CASSPTQVSGNTIYF
once	TRBV4-1	NA	TRBJ2-3	TGCGCCAGGGGGGGTGAAGGGCGGGACACAGATACGCAGTATTTT	CARGGEGRDTDTQYF
NA	TRBV5-6	TRBD2	TRBJ2-1	TGTGCCAGCAGCACTAGCGGGGTTAATCGGATCTTCTTC	CASSTSGVNRIFF
NA	TRBV29-1	NA	TRBJ1-1	TGCAGCGTTATACAGGGATTAAACACTGAAGCTTTCTTT	CSVIQGLNTEAFF
once	TRBV6-4	NA	TRBJ1-6	TGTGCCAGCAGTGTAGAGGCGTATAATTCACCCCTCCACTTT	CASSVEAYNSPLHF
NA	TRBV7-9	TRBD2	TRBJ2-1	TGTGCCAGCAGCTTGGGGAGGGGACTTACTAACAATGAGCAGTTCTTC	CASSLGRGLTNNEQFF
NA	TRBV9	NA	TRBJ1-1	TGTGCCAGCAACCCCCTGGGGGGACGGACTGAAGCTTTCTTT	CASNPLGGRTEAFF
NA	TRBV7-9	NA	TRBJ2-1	TGTGCCAGCGCCGGAGGGGGGGCGAGCAATGAGCAGTTCTTC	CASAGGGASNEQFF
once	TRBV5-4	TRBD2	TRBJ2-1	TGTGCCAGCAGCCCCGGTCTAGCGGCCAATGAGCAGTTCTTC	CASSPGLAANEQFF
NA	TRBV6-4	NA	TRBJ2-5	TGTGCCAGCAACACCCGGGACAATTCGGGCAAGACCCAGTACTTC	CASNTRDNSGKTQYF
once	TRBV5-4	NA	TRBJ2-7	TGTGCCAGCAGCTTGGGGCGGGACGTGTCCGGCGAGCAGTACTTC	CASSLGRDVSGEQYF
NA	TRBV6-5	TRBD1	TRBJ1-2	TGTGCCAGCAGAGATACAGGGGGCTACTATGGCTACACCTTC	CASRDTGGYYGYTF
NA	TRBV14	TRBD1	TRBJ1-4	TGTGCCAGCAGCCTTGCGACAGGGGTAAATGAAAAACTGTTTTTT	CASSLATGVNEKLFF
NA	TRBV29-1	NA	TRBJ2-5	TGCAGCGTTAACAGAGTCGAGACCCAGTACTTC	CSVNRVETQYF
NA	TRBV6-1	NA	TRBJ2-7	TGTGCCAGCAGTGAAGTCCAGACCTACGAGCAGTACTTC	CASSEVQTYEQYF
NA	TRBV6-1	NA	TRBJ2-7	TGTGCCAGCAGTGATACAGGGATAGGGATAACCAGCGAGCAGTACTTC	CASSDTGIGITSEQYF
NA	TRBV6-5	NA	TRBJ2-1	TGTGCCAGCAGTACTAGGAATGAGCAGTTCTTC	CASSTRNEQFF
NA	TRBV2	NA	TRBJ1-3	TGTGCCAGCAGGACGGAGGGACCTGGAAACACCATATATTTT	CASRTEGPGNTIYF
once	TRBV5-4	NA	TRBJ2-7	TGTGCCAGCAGCTTGGAACCTTACGACAGGTCCTACGAGCAGTACTTC	CASSLEPYDRSYEQYF
NA	TRBV30	TRBD1	TRBJ1-3	TGTGCCTGGAGCAACTCCCAGGGGGCGCGGAGAAACACCATATATTTT	CAWSNSQGARRNTIYF
NA	TRBV6-1	NA	TRBJ2-7	TGTGCCAGCAGTGAACCGCCTGCGGGCGCGGGGTCCTACGAGCAGTACTTC	CASSEPPAGAGSYEQYF
NA	TRBV5-6	NA	TRBJ2-1	TGTGCCAGCAGCTTTACGGGATATGAGCAGTTCTTC	CASSFTGYEQFF
once	TRBV6-6	TRBD2	TRBJ2-2	TGTGCCAGCAGGACGCCTAGCGGGGGGAACACCGGGGAGCTGTTTTTT	CASRTPSGGNTGELFF
few	TRBV5-5	NA	TRBJ1-1	TGTGCCAGCAGCTGGACAGAGAACATGAACACTGAAGCTTTCTTT	CASSWTENMNTEAFF
NA	TRBV6-6	NA	TRBJ2-5	TGTGCCAGCAGTCAACATCAGGGGGGCGAGACCCAGTACTTC	CASSQHQGGETQYF
NA	TRBV7-2	TRBD1	TRBJ1-2	TGTGCCAGCAGTTCGACAGGGGGCACTTTACTCTACGGCTACACCTTC	CASSSTGGTLLYGYTF
few	TRBV7-2	TRBD1	TRBJ1-2	TGTGCCAGCAGCTGGACAGGGGCCAACTATGGCTACACCTTC	CASSWTGANYGYTF
NA	TRBV28	NA	TRBJ1-1	TGTGCCAGCAGTTCAGGGGCTCCGAACACTGAAGCTTTCTTT	CASSSGAPNTEAFF
NA	TRBV10-3	NA	TRBJ1-2	TGTGCCATCAGACAGGATAACTATGGCTACACCTTC	CAIRQDNYGYTF
NA	TRBV5-1	TRBD2	TRBJ2-3	TGCGCCAGCAGCTTGTGGCGGGGGAGCACAGATACGCAGTATTTT	CASSLWRGSTDTQYF
NA	TRBV7-6	NA	TRBJ2-7	TGTGCCAGCACCCTAGAGGCCGGGAGTTTGACCTACGAGCAGTACTTC	CASTLEAGSLTYEQYF
NA	TRBV29-1	NA	TRBJ2-1	TGCAGCGTGACGGACAGACTATACAATGAGCAGTTCTTC	CSVTDRLYNEQFF
NA	TRBV29-1	TRBD2	TRBJ2-1	TGCAGCGTTTCTTTAGGACTAGCGGGGGGACCTGAGCAGTTCTTC	CSVSLGLAGGPEQFF
NA	TRBV10-2	TRBD1	TRBJ2-2	TGCGCCAGCAGTGGGACCGGACAGGTAGCCGGGGAGCTGTTTTTT	CASSGTGQVAGELFF